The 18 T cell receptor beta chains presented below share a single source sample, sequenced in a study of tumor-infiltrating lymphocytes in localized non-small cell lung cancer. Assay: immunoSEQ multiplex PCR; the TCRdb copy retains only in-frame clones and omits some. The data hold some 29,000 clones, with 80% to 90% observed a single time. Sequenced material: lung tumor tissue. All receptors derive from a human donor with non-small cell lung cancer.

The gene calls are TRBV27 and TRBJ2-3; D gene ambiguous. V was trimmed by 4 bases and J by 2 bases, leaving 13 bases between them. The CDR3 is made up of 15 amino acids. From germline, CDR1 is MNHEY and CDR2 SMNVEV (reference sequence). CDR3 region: CASSSRGYHTDTQYF. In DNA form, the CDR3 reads TGTGCCAGCAGTTCACGCGGCTACCACACAGATACGCAGTATTTT.

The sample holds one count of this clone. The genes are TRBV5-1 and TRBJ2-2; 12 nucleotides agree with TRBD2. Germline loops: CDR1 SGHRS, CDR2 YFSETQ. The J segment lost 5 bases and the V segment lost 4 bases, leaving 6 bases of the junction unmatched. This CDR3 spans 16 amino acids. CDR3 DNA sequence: TGCGCCAGCAGCATGACTAGCGGGGGCAGAACCGGGGAGCTGTTTTTT. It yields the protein CASSMTSGGRTGELFF.

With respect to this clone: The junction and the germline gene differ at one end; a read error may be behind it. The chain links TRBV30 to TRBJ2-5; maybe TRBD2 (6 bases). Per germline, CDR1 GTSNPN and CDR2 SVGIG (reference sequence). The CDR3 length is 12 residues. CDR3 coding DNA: TGTGCCTGGAGTGTACCAGGAGGGGCAAGGAACTTC. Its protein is CAWSVPGGARNF.

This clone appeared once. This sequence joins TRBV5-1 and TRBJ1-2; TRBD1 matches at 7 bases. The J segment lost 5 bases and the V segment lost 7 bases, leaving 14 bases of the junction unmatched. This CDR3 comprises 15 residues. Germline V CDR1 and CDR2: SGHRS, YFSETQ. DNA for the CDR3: TGCGCCAGCCGGTCCCCGGACAGGTCCGCGTATGGCTACACCTTC. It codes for CASRSPDRSAYGYTF.

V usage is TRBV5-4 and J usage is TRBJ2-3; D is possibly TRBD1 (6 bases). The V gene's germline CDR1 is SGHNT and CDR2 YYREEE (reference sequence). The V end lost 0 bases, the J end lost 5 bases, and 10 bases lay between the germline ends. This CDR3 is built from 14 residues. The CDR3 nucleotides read TGTGCCAGCAGCTTGGCAGGGGCGGGAGATACGCAGTATTTT. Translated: CASSLAGAGDTQYF. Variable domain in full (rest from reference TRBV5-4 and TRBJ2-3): ETGVTQSPTHLIKTRGQQVTLRCSSQSGHNTVSWYQQALGQGPQFIFQYYREEENGRGNFPPRFSGLQFPNYSSELNVNALELDDSALYLCASSLAGAGDTQYFGPGTRLTVL.

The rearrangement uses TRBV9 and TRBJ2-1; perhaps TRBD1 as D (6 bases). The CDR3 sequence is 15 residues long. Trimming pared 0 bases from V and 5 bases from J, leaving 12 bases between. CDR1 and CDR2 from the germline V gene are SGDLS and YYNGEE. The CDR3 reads CASSVATGGNNEQFF. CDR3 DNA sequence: TGTGCCAGCAGCGTAGCGACAGGTGGGAACAATGAGCAGTTCTTC.

This CDR3 reads CASSLLAGGGPEKLFF. In DNA form, the CDR3 reads TGCGCCAGCAGCCTACTCGCGGGGGGGGGACCTGAAAAACTGTTTTTT. The chain joins TRBV4-3 to TRBJ1-4; TRBD1 is a possible D gene (5 bases). V lost 4 bases and J lost 7, with 19 bases in between. The CDR3 consists of 16 residues. The V gene's germline CDR1 is LGHNA and CDR2 YSLEER.

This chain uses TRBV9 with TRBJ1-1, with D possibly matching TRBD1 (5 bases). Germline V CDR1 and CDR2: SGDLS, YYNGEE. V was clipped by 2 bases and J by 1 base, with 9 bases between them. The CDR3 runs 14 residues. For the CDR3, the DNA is TGTGCCAGCAGCGTTCAGGGTACGAACACTGAAGCTTTCTTT. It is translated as CASSVQGTNTEAFF.

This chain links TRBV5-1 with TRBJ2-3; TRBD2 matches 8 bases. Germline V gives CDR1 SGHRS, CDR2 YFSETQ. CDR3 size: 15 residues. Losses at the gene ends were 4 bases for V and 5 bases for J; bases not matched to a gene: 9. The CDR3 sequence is CASSPGGGHQDTQYF. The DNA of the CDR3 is TGCGCCAGCAGCCCCGGGGGGGGGCATCAAGATACGCAGTATTTT.

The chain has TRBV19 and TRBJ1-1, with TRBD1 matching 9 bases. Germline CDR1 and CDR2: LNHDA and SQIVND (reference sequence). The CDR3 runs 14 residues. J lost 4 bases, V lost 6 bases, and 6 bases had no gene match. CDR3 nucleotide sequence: TGTGCCAGTAGCCGGACAGGGGTGGGCACTGAAGCTTTCTTT. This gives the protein CASSRTGVGTEAFF.

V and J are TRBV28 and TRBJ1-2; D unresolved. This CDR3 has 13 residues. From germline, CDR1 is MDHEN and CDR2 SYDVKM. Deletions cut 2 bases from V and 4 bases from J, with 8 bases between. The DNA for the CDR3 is TGTGCCAGCAGTTTAAGCGCGATCTATGGCTACACCTTC. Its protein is CASSLSAIYGYTF.

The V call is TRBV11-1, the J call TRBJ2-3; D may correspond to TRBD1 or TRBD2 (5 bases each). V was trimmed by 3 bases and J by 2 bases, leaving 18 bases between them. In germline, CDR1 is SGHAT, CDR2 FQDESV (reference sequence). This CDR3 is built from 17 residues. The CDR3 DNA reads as TGTGCCAGCAGCTTGGTTCGAGGGGCCGTGGACACAGATACGCAGTATTTT. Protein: CASSLVRGAVDTDTQYF.

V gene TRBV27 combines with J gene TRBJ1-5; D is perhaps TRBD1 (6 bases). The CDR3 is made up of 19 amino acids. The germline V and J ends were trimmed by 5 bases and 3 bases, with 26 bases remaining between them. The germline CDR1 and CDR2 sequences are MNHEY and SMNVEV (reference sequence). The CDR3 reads CASSPTAKPGQKDNQPQHF. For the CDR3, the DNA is TGTGCCAGCAGTCCAACCGCCAAACCGGGACAAAAGGACAATCAGCCCCAGCATTTT.

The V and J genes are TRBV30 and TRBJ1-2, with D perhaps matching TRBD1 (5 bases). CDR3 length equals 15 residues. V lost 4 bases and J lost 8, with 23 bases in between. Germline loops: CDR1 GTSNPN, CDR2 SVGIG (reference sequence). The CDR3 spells CAWKPPGPAGGGYTF. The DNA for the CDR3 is TGTGCCTGGAAGCCCCCAGGGCCGGCGGGTGGGGGCTACACCTTC. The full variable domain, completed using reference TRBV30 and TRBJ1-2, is SQTIHQWPATLVQPVGSPLSLECTVEGTSNPNLYWYRQAAGRGLQLLFYSVGIGQISSEVPQNLSASRPQDRQFILSSKKLLLSDSGFYLCAWKPPGPAGGGYTFGSGTRLTVV.

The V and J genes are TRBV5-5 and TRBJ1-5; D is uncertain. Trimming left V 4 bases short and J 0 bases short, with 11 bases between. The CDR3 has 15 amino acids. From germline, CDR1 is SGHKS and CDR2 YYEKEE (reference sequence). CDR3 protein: CASSRNSDSNQPQHF. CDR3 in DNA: TGTGCCAGCAGCCGAAACAGCGATAGCAATCAGCCCCAGCATTTT.

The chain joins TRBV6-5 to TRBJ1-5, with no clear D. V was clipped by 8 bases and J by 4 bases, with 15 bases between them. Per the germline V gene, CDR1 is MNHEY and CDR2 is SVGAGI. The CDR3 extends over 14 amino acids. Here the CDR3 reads CASPESGRNQPQHF. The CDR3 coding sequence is TGTGCCAGCCCTGAGAGCGGGAGGAATCAGCCCCAGCATTTT.

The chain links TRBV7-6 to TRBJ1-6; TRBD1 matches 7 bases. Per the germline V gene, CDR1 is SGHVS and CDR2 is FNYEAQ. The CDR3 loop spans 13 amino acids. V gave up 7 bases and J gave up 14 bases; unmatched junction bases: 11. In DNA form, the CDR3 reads TGTGCCAGCACCCCAGGGGGGGGTTCGACCCTCCACTTT. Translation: CASTPGGGSTLHF. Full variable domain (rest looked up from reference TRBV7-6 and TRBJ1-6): GAGVSQSPRYKVTKRGQDVALRCDPISGHVSLYWYRQALGQGPEFLTYFNYEAQQDKSGLPNDRFSAERPEGSISTLTIQRTEQRDSAMYRCASTPGGGSTLHFGNGTRLTVT.

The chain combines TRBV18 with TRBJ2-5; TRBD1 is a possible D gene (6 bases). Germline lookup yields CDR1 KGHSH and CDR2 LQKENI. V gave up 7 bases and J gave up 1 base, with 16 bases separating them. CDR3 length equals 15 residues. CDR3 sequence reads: CASYTPGQGQETQYF. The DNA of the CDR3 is TGTGCCAGCTACACTCCGGGACAAGGCCAAGAGACCCAGTACTTC.